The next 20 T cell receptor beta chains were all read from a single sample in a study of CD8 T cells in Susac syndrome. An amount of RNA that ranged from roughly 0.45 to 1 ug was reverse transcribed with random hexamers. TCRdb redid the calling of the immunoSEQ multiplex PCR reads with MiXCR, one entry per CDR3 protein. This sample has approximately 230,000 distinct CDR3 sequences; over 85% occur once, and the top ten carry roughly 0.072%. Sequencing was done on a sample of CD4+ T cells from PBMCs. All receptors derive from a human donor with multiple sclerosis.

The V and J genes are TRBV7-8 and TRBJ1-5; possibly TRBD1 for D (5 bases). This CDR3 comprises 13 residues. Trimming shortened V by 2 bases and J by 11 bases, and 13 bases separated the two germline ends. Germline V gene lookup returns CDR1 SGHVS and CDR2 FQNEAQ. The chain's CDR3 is CASSLPGGAAQHF. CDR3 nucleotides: TGTGCCAGCAGCTTACCGGGAGGGGCGGCCCAGCATTTT.

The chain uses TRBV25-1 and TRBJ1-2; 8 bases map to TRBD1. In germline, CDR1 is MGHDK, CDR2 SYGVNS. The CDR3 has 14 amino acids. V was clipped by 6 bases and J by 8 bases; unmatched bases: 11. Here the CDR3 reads CASSKTGESVGYTF. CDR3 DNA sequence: TGTGCCAGCAGCAAGACAGGGGAATCGGTGGGCTACACCTTC.

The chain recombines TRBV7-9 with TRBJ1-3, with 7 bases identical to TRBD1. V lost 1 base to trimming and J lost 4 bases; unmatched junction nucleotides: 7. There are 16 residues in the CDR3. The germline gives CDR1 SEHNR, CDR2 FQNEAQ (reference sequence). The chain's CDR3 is CASSLGGGVDGNTIYF. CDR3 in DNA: TGTGCCAGCAGCTTAGGAGGGGGCGTCGACGGAAACACCATATATTTT.

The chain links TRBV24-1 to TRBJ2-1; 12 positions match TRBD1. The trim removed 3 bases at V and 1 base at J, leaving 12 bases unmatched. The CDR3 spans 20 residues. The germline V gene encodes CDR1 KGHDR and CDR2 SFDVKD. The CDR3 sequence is CATSDISGQGASRSYNEQFF. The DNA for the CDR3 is TGTGCCACCAGTGATATCTCGGGACAGGGGGCAAGTAGGTCCTACAATGAGCAGTTCTTC.

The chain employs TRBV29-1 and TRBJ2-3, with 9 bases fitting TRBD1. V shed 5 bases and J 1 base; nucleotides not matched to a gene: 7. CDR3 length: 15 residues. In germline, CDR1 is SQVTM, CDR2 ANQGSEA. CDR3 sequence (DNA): TGCAGCGTTTCAGGACAGGGGACTCGCACAGATACGCAGTATTTT. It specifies CSVSGQGTRTDTQYF.

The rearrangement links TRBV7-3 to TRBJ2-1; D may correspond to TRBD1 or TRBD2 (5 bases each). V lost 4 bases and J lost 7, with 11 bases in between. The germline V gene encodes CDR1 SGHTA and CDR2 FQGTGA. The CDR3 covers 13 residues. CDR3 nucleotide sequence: TGTGCCAGCAGCTCGGGACGTTTGAATGAGCAGTTCTTC. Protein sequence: CASSSGRLNEQFF.

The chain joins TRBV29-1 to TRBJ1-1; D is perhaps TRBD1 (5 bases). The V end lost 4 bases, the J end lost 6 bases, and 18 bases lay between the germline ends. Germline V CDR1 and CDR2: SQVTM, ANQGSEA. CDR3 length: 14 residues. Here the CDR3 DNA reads TGCAGCGTTGCGGGGGGTAGGGGCATCGCTGAAGCTTTCTTT. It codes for CSVAGGRGIAEAFF.

CDR3 DNA: TGTGCCACCCAGTCCGGCGGGAGTCGGGAGACCCAGTACTTC. As protein: CATQSGGSRETQYF. The J gene is TRBJ2-5, the V gene TRBV28, with 7 bases identical to TRBD2. Germline CDR1 reads MDHEN; CDR2 reads SYDVKM. CDR3 length equals 14 residues. Germline trimming cut 10 bases from V and 5 bases from J; bases unmatched to any gene: 13.

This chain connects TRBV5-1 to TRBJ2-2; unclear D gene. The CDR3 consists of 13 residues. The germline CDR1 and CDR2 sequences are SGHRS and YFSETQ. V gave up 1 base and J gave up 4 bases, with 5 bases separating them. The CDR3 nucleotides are TGCGCCAGCAGCTTGTACGGCACCGGGGAGCTGTTTTTT. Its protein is CASSLYGTGELFF.

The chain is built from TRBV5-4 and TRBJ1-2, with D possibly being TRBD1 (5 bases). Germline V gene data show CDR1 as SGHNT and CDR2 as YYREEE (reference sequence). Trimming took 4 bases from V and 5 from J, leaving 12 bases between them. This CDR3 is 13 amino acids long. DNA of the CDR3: TGTGCCAGCAGCGCAGGGACCCAGTATGGCTACACCTTC. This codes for CASSAGTQYGYTF.

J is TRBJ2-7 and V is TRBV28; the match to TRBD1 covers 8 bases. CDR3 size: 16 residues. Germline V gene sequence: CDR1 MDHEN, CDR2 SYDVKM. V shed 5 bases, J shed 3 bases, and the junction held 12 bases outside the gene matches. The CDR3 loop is CASSPRGTGPRYEQYF. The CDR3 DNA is TGTGCCAGCAGTCCCCGAGGGACAGGCCCCCGCTACGAGCAGTACTTC.

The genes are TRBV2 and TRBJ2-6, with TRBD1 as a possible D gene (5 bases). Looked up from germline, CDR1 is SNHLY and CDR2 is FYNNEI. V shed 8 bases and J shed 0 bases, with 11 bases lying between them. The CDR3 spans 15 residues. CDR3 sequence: CASGAHSSGANVLTF. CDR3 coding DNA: TGTGCCAGCGGGGCCCACAGCTCTGGGGCCAACGTCCTGACTTTC.

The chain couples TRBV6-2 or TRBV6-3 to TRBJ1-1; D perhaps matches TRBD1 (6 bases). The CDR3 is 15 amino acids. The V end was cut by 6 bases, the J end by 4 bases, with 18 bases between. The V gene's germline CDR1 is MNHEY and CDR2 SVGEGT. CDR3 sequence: CASRPPQGPGTEAFF. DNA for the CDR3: TGTGCCAGCAGACCACCACAGGGCCCGGGCACTGAAGCTTTCTTT.

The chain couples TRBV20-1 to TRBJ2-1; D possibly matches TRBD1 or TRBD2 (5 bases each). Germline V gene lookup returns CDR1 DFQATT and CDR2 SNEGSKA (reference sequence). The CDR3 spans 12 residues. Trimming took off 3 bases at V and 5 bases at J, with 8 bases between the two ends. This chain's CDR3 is CSARGRNNEQFF. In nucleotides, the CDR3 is TGCAGTGCTAGGGGACGGAACAATGAGCAGTTCTTC.

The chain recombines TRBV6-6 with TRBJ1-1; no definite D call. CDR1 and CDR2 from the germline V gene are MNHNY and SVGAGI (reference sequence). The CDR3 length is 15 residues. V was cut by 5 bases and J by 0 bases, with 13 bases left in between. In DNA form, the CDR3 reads TGTGCCAGCAGTGGATCTCAGGTATTGAACACTGAAGCTTTCTTT. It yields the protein CASSGSQVLNTEAFF.

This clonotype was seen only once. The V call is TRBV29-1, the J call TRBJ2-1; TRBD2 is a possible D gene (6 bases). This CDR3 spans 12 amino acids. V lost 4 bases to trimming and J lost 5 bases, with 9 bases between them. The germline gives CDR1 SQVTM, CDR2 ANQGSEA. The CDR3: CSVGLADNEQFF. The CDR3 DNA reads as TGCAGCGTTGGGTTAGCGGACAATGAGCAGTTCTTC.

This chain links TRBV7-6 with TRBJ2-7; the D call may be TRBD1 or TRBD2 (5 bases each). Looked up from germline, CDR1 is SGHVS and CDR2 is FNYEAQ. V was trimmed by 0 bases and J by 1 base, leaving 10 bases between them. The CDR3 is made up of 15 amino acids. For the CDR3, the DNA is TGTGCCAGCAGCTTAGCCCGGGACCGATCCTACGAGCAGTACTTC. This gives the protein CASSLARDRSYEQYF.

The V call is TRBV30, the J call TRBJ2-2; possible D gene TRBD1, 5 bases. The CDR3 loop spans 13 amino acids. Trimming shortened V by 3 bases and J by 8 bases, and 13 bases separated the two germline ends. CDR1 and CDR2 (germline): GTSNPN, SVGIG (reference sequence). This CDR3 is CAWSFIGDGELFF. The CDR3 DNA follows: TGTGCCTGGAGCTTCATAGGGGATGGGGAGCTGTTTTTT.

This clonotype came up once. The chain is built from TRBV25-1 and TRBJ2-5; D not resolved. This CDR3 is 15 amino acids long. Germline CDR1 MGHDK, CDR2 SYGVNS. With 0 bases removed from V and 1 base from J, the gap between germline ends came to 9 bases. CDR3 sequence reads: CASSEYASLQETQYF. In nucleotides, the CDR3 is TGTGCCAGCAGTGAATATGCCAGCCTCCAAGAGACCCAGTACTTC.

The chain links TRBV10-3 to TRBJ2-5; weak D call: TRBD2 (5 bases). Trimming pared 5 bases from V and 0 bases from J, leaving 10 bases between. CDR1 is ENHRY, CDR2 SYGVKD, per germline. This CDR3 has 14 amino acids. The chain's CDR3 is CAISPGLNQETQYF. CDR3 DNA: TGTGCCATCAGTCCTGGACTGAACCAAGAGACCCAGTACTTC.